This T cell receptor (beta chain) was retrieved from a study of human CD8 memory T cell subsets. Germline values: CDR1 SGHDT, CDR2 YYEEEE. The CDR3 contains 16 residues. Stem-like CD8+ memory T cells, termed TSTEM, were CCR7+ PD-1- TIGIT-. Sequencing libraries of TCR beta were made by UMI-labeled 5' RACE. Authors' analysis steps: Functional CDR3 beta clonotypes, numbering between about 2,900 and 20,000, were present in each TCR beta library. Each CDR3 protein gets one entry in TCRdb, which reprocessed the 5' RACE reads and gives no DNA. The V and J calls, along with clone size, are taken from TCRdb and not from the paper's own processing. Its table lists approximately 11,000 distinct CDR3 sequences.

Sequencing was done on a sample of CD8+ stem-like memory T cells (TSCM and TCM) sorted from PBMCs. The subset here: stem-like memory CD8 T cells (TSTEM), CCR7+ PD-1- TIGIT-. The sequence came from a human donor in good health. The V and J genes are TRBV5-6 and TRBJ2-2; TCRdb picks TRBD2, but there is no DNA to check that call. The CDR3 is CASSDGLSGWTGELFF.